The 25 T cell receptor beta chains in this list originate from one sample, sequenced in a study of T cell responses to AZD1222 COVID-19 vaccine. Using immunoSEQ multiplex PCR, the repertoire was profiled, and TCRdb retains in-frame clones only, with some absent. Seen here are 150,000 or so clones, approximately 88% observed once, and the top ten hold roughly 2.1%. The specimen comprised peripheral blood, sampled on day 0 of AZD1222 vaccination. The receptors shown here come from an adult in good health.

Here the CDR3 reads CATSSMTGTKGTIYF. The CDR3 DNA reads TGTGCCACCAGCAGCATGACAGGGACCAAGGGCACCATATATTTT. This chain links TRBV15 with TRBJ1-3; 7 bases fit TRBD1. The CDR3 sequence is 15 residues long. Germline V CDR1 and CDR2: LNHNV, YYDKDF (reference sequence). V lost 3 bases, J lost 9 bases, and 11 bases stayed unmatched.

The chain combines TRBV7-2 with TRBJ1-5; 9 bases fit TRBD1. This CDR3 has 16 residues. Germline lookup yields CDR1 SGHTA and CDR2 FQGNSA. The trim removed 4 bases at V and 1 base at J, leaving 5 bases unmatched. This CDR3 is CASSSQGAGSNQPQHF. CDR3 nucleotide sequence: TGTGCCAGCAGCTCACAGGGGGCAGGGAGCAATCAGCCCCAGCATTTT.

The V and J genes are TRBV7-8 and TRBJ2-7; unclear D gene. CDR1 is SGHVS and CDR2 is FQNEAQ in the germline V gene. V lost 3 bases, J lost 0 bases, and 6 bases lay in between. The length of the CDR3 is 13 residues. CDR3 in amino acids: CASSLELSYEQYF. The DNA for the CDR3 is TGTGCCAGCAGCTTGGAACTCTCCTACGAGCAGTACTTC.

This chain connects TRBV28 to TRBJ2-1, with TRBD2 identical over 13 bases. The V gene's germline CDR1 is MDHEN and CDR2 SYDVKM. V shed 6 bases, J shed 0 bases, and the junction held 17 bases outside the gene matches. The CDR3 extends over 21 amino acids. The CDR3 DNA is TGTGCCAGCAGCCCTTCTACCGGGACTAGCGGGAAGGGGAGCTCCTACAATGAGCAGTTCTTC. It codes for CASSPSTGTSGKGSSYNEQFF.

This clone came up once. The chain joins TRBV12-5 to TRBJ1-2, with D unresolved. V was shortened by 0 bases and J by 4 bases, with 12 bases between the two germline ends. CDR1 LGHNT and CDR2 FRNRAP come from the germline V gene. The length of the CDR3 is 15 residues. CDR3 region: CASGLVFGRTYGYTF. DNA for the CDR3: TGTGCTAGTGGTTTGGTGTTCGGCAGAACCTATGGCTACACCTTC. The full variable domain, its missing parts supplied by reference TRBV12-5 and TRBJ1-2, is DARVTQTPRHKVTEMGQEVTMRCQPILGHNTVFWYRQTMMQGLELLAYFRNRAPLDDSGMPKDRFSAEMPDATLATLKIQPSEPRDSAVYFCASGLVFGRTYGYTFGSGTRLTVV.

The chain recombines TRBV27 with TRBJ1-1; maybe TRBD1 (5 bases). Germline V lookup: CDR1 MNHEY, CDR2 SMNVEV (reference sequence). V lost 5 bases and J lost 2, with 15 bases in between. The CDR3 has 15 amino acids. The CDR3 DNA reads as TGTGCCAGCAGTATCCGGGACGGAGGTAACACTGAAGCTTTCTTT. Its protein is CASSIRDGGNTEAFF.

The gene calls are TRBV24-1 and TRBJ2-1; TRBD2 matches 10 bases. The V segment lost 2 bases and the J segment 15 bases; nucleotides outside the gene matches: 9. The CDR3 has 14 residues. Germline V lookup: CDR1 KGHDR, CDR2 SFDVKD. The CDR3 DNA sequence: TGTGCCACCAGTGATTACGAGCGGGAGGGCCGTCGGTTCTTC. Its protein product is CATSDYEREGRRFF.

The V call is TRBV24-1, the J call TRBJ2-1; TRBD2 matches 9 bases. CDR1 is KGHDR, CDR2 SFDVKD, per germline. The CDR3 length is 13 residues. V was clipped by 4 bases and J by 6 bases; unmatched bases: 0. CDR3 in amino acids: CATSEAGGNEQFF. For the CDR3, the DNA is TGTGCCACCAGTGAAGCGGGAGGCAATGAGCAGTTCTTC.

V gene TRBV6-5 combines with J gene TRBJ2-1; 8 nucleotides agree with TRBD2. The CDR3 is 14 amino acids. V trimming: 7 bases; J trimming: 10 bases; junction bases outside the gene matches: 12. Germline CDR1 and CDR2: MNHEY and SVGAGI. DNA for the CDR3: TGTGCCAGCACCCTAAGAGCGGGAGAGGGGGAGCAGTTCTTC. Amino acid sequence: CASTLRAGEGEQFF.

The J gene is TRBJ2-1, the V gene TRBV27, with a possible D match to TRBD1 (5 bases). Germline V gives CDR1 MNHEY, CDR2 SMNVEV (reference sequence). Trimming cost V 5 bases and J 0 bases, with 11 bases left between them. The CDR3 loop spans 15 amino acids. The CDR3 reads CASSADRSSYNEQFF. CDR3 nucleotide sequence: TGTGCCAGCAGTGCCGACAGAAGCTCCTACAATGAGCAGTTCTTC.

The J gene is TRBJ1-2, the V gene TRBV7-8; no firm D call. The V and J ends lost 5 bases and 1 base respectively, with 8 bases between them. The CDR3 runs 13 residues. Germline V gene data show CDR1 as SGHVS and CDR2 as FQNEAQ. The CDR3 sequence is CASSLLNNYGYTF. For the CDR3, the DNA is TGTGCCAGCAGCCTACTTAATAACTATGGCTACACCTTC.

The V and J genes are TRBV18 and TRBJ2-3; no definite D call. This CDR3 is 13 amino acids long. Germline V gene sequence: CDR1 KGHSH, CDR2 LQKENI. The V end was cut by 6 bases, the J end by 4 bases, with 11 bases between. The CDR3 DNA reads as TGTGCCAGCTCTCGTCTACCCGCAGATACGCAGTATTTT. This codes for CASSRLPADTQYF.

The chain's CDR3 is CASSLRQGSSGANVLTF. The DNA for the CDR3 is TGTGCCAGCTCACTTAGACAGGGTTCCTCTGGGGCCAACGTCCTGACTTTC. The chain joins TRBV18 to TRBJ2-6; 7 bases are shared with TRBD1. CDR1 and CDR2 from the germline V gene are KGHSH and LQKENI. The CDR3 is 17 amino acids. The V segment lost 4 bases and the J segment 0 bases; nucleotides outside the gene matches: 6.

The J gene is TRBJ2-3, the V gene TRBV5-6, with D hard to call. V gave up 0 bases and J gave up 6 bases, with 5 bases separating them. CDR1 and CDR2 from the germline V gene are SGHDT and YYEEEE. This CDR3 is 12 amino acids long. The CDR3 DNA follows: TGTGCCAGCAGCTTGGGGTGGGATACGCAGTATTTT. Translation gives CASSLGWDTQYF.

In this sample, this clone turned up a few times. This chain links TRBV5-1 with TRBJ1-2; TRBD1 matches 12 bases. With 0 bases clipped from V and 3 bases from J, the junction kept 9 bases outside the gene matches. Germline loops: CDR1 SGHRS, CDR2 YFSETQ. The CDR3 is 18 amino acids. CDR3 loop: CASSLEWDRGRLDYGYTF. The CDR3 bases are TGCGCCAGCAGCTTGGAATGGGACAGGGGGCGCCTGGACTATGGCTACACCTTC. Complete variable domain (other parts from reference TRBV5-1 and TRBJ1-2): KAGVTQTPRYLIKTRGQQVTLSCSPISGHRSVSWYQQTPGQGLQFLFEYFSETQRNKGNFPGRFSGRQFSNSRSEMNVSTLELGDSALYLCASSLEWDRGRLDYGYTFGSGTRLTVV.

This clone was seen a few times. This rearrangement joins TRBV3-1 (or the pseudogene TRBV3-2) to TRBJ2-3; 9 bases fit TRBD2. From germline, CDR1 is LGHDT and CDR2 YNNKEL (reference sequence). The CDR3 contains 19 residues. Trimming cost V 0 bases and J 3 bases; bases outside gene matches: 13. The CDR3 protein is CASSQEGGLAGKWTDTQYF. For the CDR3, the DNA is TGTGCCAGCAGCCAAGAGGGGGGGCTAGCGGGAAAGTGGACAGATACGCAGTATTTT.

The rearrangement uses TRBV6-5 and TRBJ1-2; 10 bases line up with TRBD1. V was clipped by 4 bases and J by 8 bases; unmatched bases: 4. This CDR3 contains 13 residues. Germline V gene lookup returns CDR1 MNHEY and CDR2 SVGAGI. The CDR3 spells CASSSDRGFGYTF. The CDR3 nucleotides read TGTGCCAGCAGTTCGGACAGGGGGTTCGGCTACACCTTC.

The rearrangement uses TRBV6-5 and TRBJ2-3; D is undetermined. This CDR3 is 14 amino acids long. CDR1 is MNHEY, CDR2 SVGAGI, per germline. V was cut by 6 bases and J by 4 bases, with 14 bases left in between. CDR3 region: CASRWDYFADTQYF. DNA for the CDR3: TGTGCCAGCAGGTGGGATTATTTCGCAGATACGCAGTATTTT.

This clone has a single count. V gene TRBV7-9 combines with J gene TRBJ2-3; 7 nucleotides align to TRBD1. Germline V CDR1 and CDR2: SEHNR, FQNEAQ (reference sequence). The length of the CDR3 is 14 residues. V lost 5 bases and J lost 6; bases outside the gene matches: 8. The CDR3 region has the DNA TGTGCCAGCAGCCGGGACAGCGATCCGGATACGCAGTATTTT. Its translation: CASSRDSDPDTQYF.

J is TRBJ2-1 and V is TRBV7-2, with D hard to call. Trimming stripped 10 bases from V and 0 bases from J, with 13 bases between. From germline, CDR1 is SGHTA and CDR2 FQGNSA. CDR3 length: 14 amino acids. For the CDR3, the DNA is TGTGCCACCGTTACCGCGAGCTCCTACAATGAGCAGTTCTTC. This sequence encodes CATVTASSYNEQFF.

This clone appeared once. The chain links TRBV3-1 (or the pseudogene TRBV3-2) to TRBJ2-3; either TRBD1 or TRBD2 may supply D (6 bases each). CDR1 LGHDT and CDR2 YNNKEL come from the germline V gene (reference sequence). This CDR3 spans 15 amino acids. Trimming pared 4 bases from V and 2 bases from J, leaving 13 bases between. This chain's CDR3 is CASSLTGGPTDTQYF. The CDR3 DNA sequence: TGTGCCAGCAGCCTTACCGGGGGCCCCACAGATACGCAGTATTTT.

This clone was counted between two and nine times. V gene TRBV30 combines with J gene TRBJ2-3; possible D gene TRBD1, 6 bases. The CDR3 runs to 10 residues. Germline V gene lookup returns CDR1 GTSNPN and CDR2 SVGIG (reference sequence). V lost 5 bases, J lost 9 bases, and 9 bases lay in between. CDR3 coding DNA: TGTGCCTGGCAGAGGGGGACGCAGTATTTT. Its protein product is CAWQRGTQYF.

DNA of the CDR3: TGTGCCAGCAGCGTAGAGGGCGGGATCGTGGGTGAGCAGTTCTTC. Residues: CASSVEGGIVGEQFF. The chain has TRBV9 and TRBJ2-1; TRBD2 might be the D (6 bases). The germline CDR1 and CDR2 sequences are SGDLS and YYNGEE. The CDR3 consists of 15 residues. The ends were cut back, 0 bases at V and 9 bases at J, with 16 bases in the middle.

The V call is TRBV3-1 (or the pseudogene TRBV3-2), the J call TRBJ1-5; D unresolved. CDR1 is LGHDT and CDR2 is YNNKEL in the germline V gene (reference sequence). V lost 4 bases and J 2 bases, leaving 12 bases between the germline ends. The CDR3 has 15 residues. For the CDR3, the DNA is TGTGCCAGCAGCCTCGGACTTGGAGGCAATCAGCCCCAGCATTTT. It yields the protein CASSLGLGGNQPQHF.

The V call is TRBV6-1, the J call TRBJ2-3, with TRBD1 identical over 8 bases. Germline trimming cut 2 bases from V and 0 bases from J; bases unmatched to any gene: 1. CDR3 length: 15 residues. The germline V gene encodes CDR1 MNHNS and CDR2 SASEGT. DNA for the CDR3: TGTGCCAGCAGTGAACAGGGGGCAAGCACAGATACGCAGTATTTT. It codes for CASSEQGASTDTQYF.